This is a list of T cell receptor beta chains from one sample in a study of shared clonotypes between healthy human individuals. The method was immunoSEQ multiplex PCR; TCRdb's version includes in-frame clones alone and lacks a portion of them. The sample has 2,100,000 or so clones; 90% to 96% are singletons. Sequencing was done on a sample of naive CD4+ T cells sorted from blood. These TCRs come from a young man in good health. The CDR3 runs from the conserved cysteine through the conserved F or W. Fields, in order: V gene, clone size, CDR3 length, J gene, D gene, CDR3 protein, CDR3 DNA. D genes are given only for firm matches. Clone sizes are given selectively: once, few, many, or a class where the clone is expanded.

v_gene: TRBV2
abundance: NA
len: 14
j_gene: TRBJ2-7
d_gene: TRBD1
CDR3aa: CASRAPTGAYEQYF
CDR3nt: TGTGCCAGCAGAGCACCGACAGGGGCCTACGAGCAGTACTTC

v_gene: TRBV1
abundance: NA
len: 15
j_gene: TRBJ2-1
d_gene: NA
CDR3aa: CTSRPDREIVNEQFF
CDR3nt: TGCACCAGCAGACCTGACAGGGAGATCGTCAATGAGCAGTTCTTC

v_gene: TRBV28
abundance: NA
len: 14
j_gene: TRBJ2-7
d_gene: TRBD1
CDR3aa: CASRPGQTIYEQYF
CDR3nt: TGTGCCAGCAGACCGGGACAGACTATCTACGAGCAGTACTTC

v_gene: TRBV4-3
abundance: NA
len: 14
j_gene: TRBJ1-2
d_gene: NA
CDR3aa: CASSQEGGNYGYTF
CDR3nt: TGCGCCAGCAGCCAAGAAGGGGGTAACTATGGCTACACCTTC

v_gene: TRBV29-1
abundance: NA
len: 15
j_gene: TRBJ2-3
d_gene: TRBD1
CDR3aa: CSVGGTGGSIDTQYF
CDR3nt: TGCAGCGTTGGCGGGACAGGGGGCTCGATAGATACGCAGTATTTT

v_gene: TRBV18
abundance: NA
len: 15
j_gene: TRBJ1-6
d_gene: NA
CDR3aa: CASSPPEGESSPLHF
CDR3nt: TGTGCCAGCTCACCACCAGAGGGAGAAAGTTCACCCCTCCACTTT

v_gene: TRBV30
abundance: NA
len: 11
j_gene: TRBJ2-1
d_gene: NA
CDR3aa: CAWSIDNEQFF
CDR3nt: TGTGCCTGGAGTATAGACAATGAGCAGTTCTTC

v_gene: TRBV6-1
abundance: NA
len: 16
j_gene: TRBJ1-6
d_gene: NA
CDR3aa: CASSESFAIGDSPLHF
CDR3nt: TGTGCCAGCAGTGAATCATTTGCTATAGGGGATTCACCCCTCCACTTT

v_gene: TRBV19
abundance: NA
len: 14
j_gene: TRBJ2-1
d_gene: NA
CDR3aa: CASSINYAYNEQFF
CDR3nt: TGTGCCAGTAGCATCAACTACGCCTACAATGAGCAGTTCTTC

v_gene: TRBV12-5
abundance: NA
len: 16
j_gene: TRBJ1-3
d_gene: NA
CDR3aa: CASGKVVESSGNTIYF
CDR3nt: TGTGCTAGTGGGAAGGTTGTGGAGTCCTCTGGAAACACCATATATTTT

v_gene: TRBV6-4
abundance: NA
len: 14
j_gene: TRBJ2-2
d_gene: NA
CDR3aa: CASSEQWGTGELFF
CDR3nt: TGTGCCAGCAGCGAACAATGGGGCACCGGGGAGCTGTTTTTT

v_gene: TRBV5-6
abundance: NA
len: 16
j_gene: TRBJ2-3
d_gene: TRBD1
CDR3aa: CASSYDRVTSTDTQYF
CDR3nt: TGTGCCAGCAGTTATGACAGGGTGACTAGCACAGATACGCAGTATTTT

v_gene: TRBV10-2
abundance: NA
len: 14
j_gene: TRBJ1-1
d_gene: NA
CDR3aa: CASSETGIKTEAFF
CDR3nt: TGCGCCAGCAGTGAGACAGGGATAAAAACTGAAGCTTTCTTT

v_gene: TRBV11-2
abundance: NA
len: 13
j_gene: TRBJ1-2
d_gene: NA
CDR3aa: CASSLATAVGYTF
CDR3nt: TGTGCCAGCAGCTTAGCGACCGCGGTGGGCTACACCTTC

v_gene: TRBV5-1
abundance: NA
len: 15
j_gene: TRBJ2-4
d_gene: NA
CDR3aa: CASSLAVGPENIQYF
CDR3nt: TGCGCCAGCAGCTTGGCTGTGGGACCCGAAAACATTCAGTACTTC

v_gene: TRBV28
abundance: NA
len: 15
j_gene: TRBJ1-1
d_gene: NA
CDR3aa: CASRESLGRITEAFF
CDR3nt: TGTGCCAGCAGGGAAAGCCTTGGAAGGATCACTGAAGCTTTCTTT

v_gene: TRBV25-1
abundance: NA
len: 13
j_gene: TRBJ1-2
d_gene: NA
CDR3aa: CASTHYGSYGYTF
CDR3nt: TGTGCCAGCACCCACTACGGGTCCTATGGCTACACCTTC

v_gene: TRBV5-4
abundance: NA
len: 17
j_gene: TRBJ2-7
d_gene: TRBD1
CDR3aa: CARMRLGKTGRLDEQYF
CDR3nt: TGTGCCAGGATGCGTCTAGGAAAGACAGGGCGCCTTGACGAGCAGTACTTC

v_gene: TRBV5-4
abundance: once
len: 16
j_gene: TRBJ1-2
d_gene: TRBD1
CDR3aa: CASSLSGGQGNYGYTF
CDR3nt: TGTGCCAGCAGCTTGTCCGGGGGACAGGGGAACTATGGCTACACCTTC

v_gene: TRBV19
abundance: NA
len: 14
j_gene: TRBJ2-5
d_gene: NA
CDR3aa: CASSTPGDAETQYF
CDR3nt: TGTGCCAGTAGTACTCCAGGGGATGCGGAGACCCAGTACTTC

v_gene: TRBV2
abundance: NA
len: 12
j_gene: TRBJ2-7
d_gene: NA
CDR3aa: CATKDRRGEQYF
CDR3nt: TGTGCCACCAAGGACCGACGTGGGGAGCAGTACTTC

v_gene: TRBV28
abundance: NA
len: 15
j_gene: TRBJ1-2
d_gene: TRBD1
CDR3aa: CASSSTGGFNYGYTF
CDR3nt: TGTGCCAGCAGTTCGACAGGGGGCTTTAACTATGGCTACACCTTC

v_gene: TRBV6-1
abundance: NA
len: 15
j_gene: TRBJ1-3
d_gene: TRBD1
CDR3aa: CASSEGTGSGNTIYF
CDR3nt: TGTGCCAGCAGTGAAGGGACAGGGAGTGGAAACACCATATATTTT

v_gene: TRBV18
abundance: NA
len: 15
j_gene: TRBJ1-1
d_gene: NA
CDR3aa: CASPPPGGGGTEAFF
CDR3nt: TGTGCCAGCCCTCCACCGGGAGGGGGAGGGACTGAAGCTTTCTTT

v_gene: TRBV30
abundance: once
len: 13
j_gene: TRBJ1-3
d_gene: NA
CDR3aa: CAWRVPSGNTIYF
CDR3nt: TGTGCCTGGAGGGTCCCCTCTGGAAACACCATATATTTT

v_gene: TRBV5-1
abundance: once
len: 16
j_gene: TRBJ2-2
d_gene: NA
CDR3aa: CASSPRQMANTGELFF
CDR3nt: TGCGCCAGCAGCCCCCGACAAATGGCGAACACCGGGGAGCTGTTTTTT

v_gene: TRBV5-1
abundance: once
len: 17
j_gene: TRBJ1-2
d_gene: TRBD1
CDR3aa: CASSLAPPGTGDYGYTF
CDR3nt: TGCGCCAGCAGCTTGGCCCCCCCCGGGACAGGGGACTATGGCTACACCTTC

v_gene: TRBV30
abundance: NA
len: 17
j_gene: TRBJ2-4
d_gene: NA
CDR3aa: CAWSVSSGGLAKNIQYF
CDR3nt: TGTGCCTGGAGCGTTTCTTCAGGGGGGCTAGCCAAAAACATTCAGTACTTC

v_gene: TRBV11-2
abundance: NA
len: 17
j_gene: TRBJ2-7
d_gene: TRBD2
CDR3aa: CASSPPRRLAGVYEQYF
CDR3nt: TGTGCCAGCAGCCCCCCCCGTCGACTAGCGGGAGTATACGAGCAGTACTTC

v_gene: TRBV4-1
abundance: NA
len: 16
j_gene: TRBJ2-7
d_gene: TRBD1
CDR3aa: CASSQDGDRTSYEQYF
CDR3nt: TGCGCCAGCAGCCAAGATGGGGACAGGACCTCCTACGAGCAGTACTTC

v_gene: TRBV5-4
abundance: NA
len: 16
j_gene: TRBJ2-1
d_gene: NA
CDR3aa: CASSLDTGLGSNEQFF
CDR3nt: TGTGCCAGCAGCTTGGACACAGGATTAGGGAGCAATGAGCAGTTCTTC

v_gene: TRBV4-1
abundance: NA
len: 15
j_gene: TRBJ2-1
d_gene: TRBD2
CDR3aa: CASSLWGGSYNEQFF
CDR3nt: TGCGCCAGCAGCCTCTGGGGAGGGAGCTACAATGAGCAGTTCTTC

v_gene: TRBV10-3
abundance: NA
len: 16
j_gene: TRBJ2-3
d_gene: TRBD2
CDR3aa: CAISDYGLAGGDTQYF
CDR3nt: TGTGCCATCAGCGACTATGGACTAGCGGGGGGAGATACGCAGTATTTT

v_gene: TRBV27
abundance: NA
len: 13
j_gene: TRBJ2-7
d_gene: NA
CDR3aa: CASSPGTIVEQYF
CDR3nt: TGTGCCAGCAGTCCCGGGACAATCGTCGAGCAGTACTTC

v_gene: TRBV7-9
abundance: NA
len: 14
j_gene: TRBJ1-1
d_gene: NA
CDR3aa: CASSRSGGLPEAFF
CDR3nt: TGTGCCAGCAGCAGATCGGGGGGCCTGCCTGAAGCTTTCTTT